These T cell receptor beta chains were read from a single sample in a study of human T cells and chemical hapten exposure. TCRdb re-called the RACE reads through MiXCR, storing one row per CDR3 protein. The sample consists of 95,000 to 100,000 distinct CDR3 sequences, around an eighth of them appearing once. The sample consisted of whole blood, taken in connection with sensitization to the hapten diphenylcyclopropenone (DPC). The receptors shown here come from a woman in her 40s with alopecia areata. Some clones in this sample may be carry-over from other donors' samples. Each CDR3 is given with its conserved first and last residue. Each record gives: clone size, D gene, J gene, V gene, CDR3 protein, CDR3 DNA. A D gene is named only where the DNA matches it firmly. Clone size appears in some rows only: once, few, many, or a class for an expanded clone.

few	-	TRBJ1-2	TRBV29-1	CSVIRRARFDGYTF	TGCAGCGTTATCCGGAGGGCCAGGTTCGACGGCTACACCTTC
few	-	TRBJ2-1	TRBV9	CASSPRGDSYNEQFF	TGTGCCAGCAGCCCGCGAGGAGACTCCTACAATGAGCAGTTCTTC
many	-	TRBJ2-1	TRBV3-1	CASSQDPFTHSYNEQFF	TGTGCCAGCAGCCAAGATCCCTTCACACACTCCTACAATGAGCAGTTCTTC
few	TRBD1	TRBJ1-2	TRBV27	CASSNRGQNYGYTF	TGTGCCAGCAGTAACAGGGGGCAGAACTATGGCTACACCTTC
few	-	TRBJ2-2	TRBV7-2	CASSVTLTGELFF	TGTGCCAGCAGCGTCACGCTAACCGGGGAGCTGTTTTTT
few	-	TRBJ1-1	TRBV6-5	CASSYGGTMNTEAFF	TGTGCCAGCAGTTATGGAGGGACAATGAACACTGAAGCTTTCTTT
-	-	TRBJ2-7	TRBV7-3	CASSLRGGKAYEQYF	TGTGCCAGCAGCTTAAGGGGCGGGAAGGCCTACGAGCAGTACTTC
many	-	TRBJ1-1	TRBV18	CASSLGGNEAFF	TGTGCCAGCTCACTCGGGGGAAATGAAGCTTTCTTT
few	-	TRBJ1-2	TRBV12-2	CASRSPGGDYGYTF	TGTGCAAGTCGTTCCCCCGGAGGAGACTATGGCTACACCTTC
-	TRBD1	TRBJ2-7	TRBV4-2	CASSQGQGEEQYF	TGTGCCAGCAGCCAAGGACAGGGAGAAGAGCAGTACTTC
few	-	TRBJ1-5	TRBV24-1	CAVGGGPFGLSNQPQHF	TGTGCCGTCGGCGGGGGCCCCTTTGGTCTTAGCAATCAGCCCCAGCATTTT
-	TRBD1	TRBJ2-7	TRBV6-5	CASNPQGVSYEQYF	TGTGCCAGCAACCCACAGGGGGTGTCCTACGAGCAGTACTTC
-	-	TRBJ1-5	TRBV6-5	CASSYSRFNQPQHF	TGTGCCAGCAGTTACTCAAGGTTCAATCAGCCCCAGCATTTT
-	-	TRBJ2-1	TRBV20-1	CSATPPYRGSHPYNEQFF	TGCAGTGCAACTCCCCCTTATCGGGGGAGCCATCCCTACAATGAGCAGTTCTTC
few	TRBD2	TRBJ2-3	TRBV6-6	CASSNGLAGNTDTQYF	TGTGCCAGCAGCAACGGACTAGCGGGAAACACAGATACGCAGTATTTT
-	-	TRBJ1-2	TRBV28	CASSLSGVGYTF	TGTGCCAGCAGTTTATCAGGGGTCGGCTACACCTTC
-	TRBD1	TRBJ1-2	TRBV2	CASSIQGNYGYTF	TGTGCCAGCAGTATACAGGGGAACTATGGCTACACCTTC
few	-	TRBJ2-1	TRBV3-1	CASSHGVPDNEQFF	TGTGCCAGCAGCCACGGTGTTCCGGACAATGAGCAGTTCTTC
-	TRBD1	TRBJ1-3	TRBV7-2	CASSVGDRGPGNTIYF	TGTGCCAGCAGCGTAGGGGACAGGGGGCCTGGAAACACCATATATTTT
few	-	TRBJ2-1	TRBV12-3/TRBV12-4	CASTPTGGHEQFF	TGTGCCAGCACCCCGACCGGCGGACATGAGCAGTTCTTC
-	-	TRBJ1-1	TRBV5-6	CASSDWVLRTEAFF	TGTGCCAGCAGCGACTGGGTCTTGAGGACTGAAGCTTTCTTT
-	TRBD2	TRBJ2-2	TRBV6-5	CASSVLAGGYTGELFF	TGTGCCAGCAGTGTTCTGGCGGGAGGTTACACCGGGGAGCTGTTTTTT
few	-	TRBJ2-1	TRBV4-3	CASSQDPGTYLYNEQFF	TGCGCCAGCAGCCAAGACCCTGGGACTTACCTCTACAATGAGCAGTTCTTC
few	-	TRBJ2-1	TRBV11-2	CASSSIRGEQFF	TGTGCCAGCAGCTCCATCCGGGGTGAGCAGTTCTTC
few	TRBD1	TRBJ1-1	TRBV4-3	CASSQHRGLGTEAFF	TGCGCCAGCAGCCAACACAGGGGGCTGGGCACTGAAGCTTTCTTT
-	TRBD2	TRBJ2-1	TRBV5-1	CASSSATSGYNEQFF	TGCGCCAGCAGCTCTGCAACTAGCGGATACAATGAGCAGTTCTTC
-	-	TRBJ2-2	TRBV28	CASTALVAGELFF	TGTGCCAGCACCGCCCTTGTTGCCGGGGAGCTGTTTTTT
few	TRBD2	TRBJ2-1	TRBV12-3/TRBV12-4	CASRLAGGPGGEQFF	TGTGCCAGCAGACTAGCGGGAGGGCCCGGGGGTGAGCAGTTCTTC
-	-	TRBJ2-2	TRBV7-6	CASSLAPALEAGELFF	TGTGCCAGCAGCTTAGCTCCGGCCCTCGAGGCCGGGGAGCTGTTTTTT
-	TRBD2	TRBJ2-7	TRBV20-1	CSARDGASGSHEQYF	TGCAGTGCTAGAGATGGGGCTAGCGGGAGCCACGAGCAGTACTTC
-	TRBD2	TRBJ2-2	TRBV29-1	CSVERGGSRAGELFF	TGCAGCGTTGAACGAGGCGGGAGTCGTGCCGGGGAGCTGTTTTTT
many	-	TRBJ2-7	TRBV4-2	CASSLGSGGTYEQYF	TGTGCCAGCAGCCTCGGCTCGGGCGGTACCTACGAGCAGTACTTC
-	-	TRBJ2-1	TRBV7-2	CASSLPAKRHNEQFF	TGTGCCAGCAGCTTACCCGCTAAGCGGCACAATGAGCAGTTCTTC
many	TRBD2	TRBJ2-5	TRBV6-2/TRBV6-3	CASSLIPAGASGETQYF	TGTGCCAGCAGTCTAATACCAGCGGGAGCCTCGGGGGAGACCCAGTACTTC
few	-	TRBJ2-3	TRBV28	CASLTGFGGRADTQYF	TGTGCCAGCCTCACGGGATTTGGAGGGAGAGCAGATACGCAGTATTTT
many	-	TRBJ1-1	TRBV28	CASRGTLSGAEAFF	TGTGCCAGCAGAGGGACGCTTTCCGGGGCTGAAGCTTTCTTT
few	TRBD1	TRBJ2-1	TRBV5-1	CASSPGTGTGSWHEQFF	TGCGCCAGCAGCCCCGGAACGGGGACAGGGTCATGGCATGAGCAGTTCTTC
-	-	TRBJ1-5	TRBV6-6	CASSYAQGGAQPQHF	TGTGCCAGCAGTTACGCTCAGGGAGGGGCTCAGCCCCAGCATTTT
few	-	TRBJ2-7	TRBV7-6	CASSYPAGAGLYEQYF	TGTGCCAGCAGCTACCCAGCGGGCGCAGGTCTCTACGAGCAGTACTTC
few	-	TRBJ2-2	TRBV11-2	CASSAYGPNTGELFF	TGTGCCAGCAGCGCTTACGGCCCGAACACCGGGGAGCTGTTTTTT
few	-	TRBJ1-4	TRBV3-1	CASSQDPRTAAATNEKLFF	TGTGCCAGCAGCCAAGACCCTCGGACGGCTGCAGCAACTAATGAAAAACTGTTTTTT
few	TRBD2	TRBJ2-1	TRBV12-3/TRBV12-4	CASSRTSGRGNEQFF	TGTGCCAGCAGCCGGACTAGCGGGAGGGGGAATGAGCAGTTCTTC
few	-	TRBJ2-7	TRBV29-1	CSVPPREQYF	TGCAGCGTTCCCCCGAGAGAGCAGTACTTC
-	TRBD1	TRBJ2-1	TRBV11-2	CASNTGTGETREQFF	TGTGCCAGCAACACCGGGACAGGGGAAACCCGTGAGCAGTTCTTC
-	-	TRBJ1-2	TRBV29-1	CSGSEGRYYGYTF	TGCAGCGGATCCGAGGGGAGGTACTATGGCTACACCTTC
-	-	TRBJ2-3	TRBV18	CASSPPRESADTQYF	TGTGCCAGCTCACCACCGAGGGAATCAGCGGATACGCAGTATTTT
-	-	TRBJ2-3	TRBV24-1	CATSVTVSSDTQYF	TGTGCCACCAGTGTGACAGTTTCCTCCGATACGCAGTATTTT
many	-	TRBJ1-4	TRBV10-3	CAISAGESGEKLFF	TGTGCCATCAGTGCGGGGGAGTCGGGTGAAAAACTGTTTTTT
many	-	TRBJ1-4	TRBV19	CASSWTDEKLFF	TGTGCCAGTAGCTGGACAGATGAAAAACTGTTTTTT
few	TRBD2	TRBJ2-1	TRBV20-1	CSARPGLAGDLGNEQFF	TGCAGTGCCCGTCCGGGACTAGCGGGAGATCTCGGCAATGAGCAGTTCTTC
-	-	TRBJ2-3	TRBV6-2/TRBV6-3	CASKQTASTDTQYF	TGTGCCAGCAAGCAGACAGCTAGCACAGATACGCAGTATTTT
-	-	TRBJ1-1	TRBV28	CASRPPDMIGEAFF	TGTGCCAGCAGACCCCCCGATATGATAGGAGAAGCTTTCTTT
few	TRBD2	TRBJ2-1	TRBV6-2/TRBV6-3	CASRASGRRSYNEQFF	TGTGCCAGCAGGGCTAGCGGTAGACGCTCCTACAATGAGCAGTTCTTC